The 22 T cell receptor beta chains presented below share a single source sample, sequenced in a study of human T cells and chemical hapten exposure. The time point here: pre-sensitization, week 0. Treatment noted: therapeutic diphenylcyclopropenone sensitization with weekly scalp DPC. Using its own MiXCR run on the RACE reads, TCRdb lists one record per CDR3 protein. Seen here are a few hundred thousand distinct CDR3 sequences, 5.5% observed once, and the top ten hold about 8.7%. Here the sequenced sample was whole blood, taken in connection with sensitization to the hapten diphenylcyclopropenone (DPC). The receptors shown here come from a woman younger than 30 with alopecia areata. Some clones in this sample may be carry-over from other donors' samples.

The J gene is TRBJ1-1, the V gene TRBV7-2; D not resolved. The CDR3 length is 14 residues. Trimming cost V 1 base and J 1 base, with 7 bases left between them. CDR1 is SGHTA, CDR2 FQGNSA, per germline. In DNA form, the CDR3 reads TGTGCCAGCAGCTTAGATGGGTGGAACACTGAAGCTTTCTTT. The encoded protein is CASSLDGWNTEAFF.

This clonotype was seen only a few times. The gene calls are TRBV5-1 and TRBJ2-7; D unresolved. Between the trimmed V and J ends, which lost 0 bases and 3 bases, there was a span of 16 bases. This CDR3 region has 16 residues. CDR1 and CDR2 (germline): SGHRS, YFSETQ. The CDR3 bases are TGCGCCAGCAGCTTGGCGAGCCGGGCGACCAACTACGAGCAGTACTTC. Protein: CASSLASRATNYEQYF. The complete variable domain, with remaining parts taken from reference TRBV5-1 and TRBJ2-7, reads KAGVTQTPRYLIKTRGQQVTLSCSPISGHRSVSWYQQTPGQGLQFLFEYFSETQRNKGNFPGRFSGRQFSNSRSEMNVSTLELGDSALYLCASSLASRATNYEQYFGPGTRLTVT.

The sample holds many counts of this clonotype. In nucleotides, the CDR3 is TGTGCCAGCAGCTTCGGCACTTCAAGGAATTCACCCCTCCACTTT. Translating gives CASSFGTSRNSPLHF. The gene calls are TRBV13 and TRBJ1-6; D is unclear. This CDR3 is built from 15 residues. Trimming removed 3 bases at V and 7 bases at J, with 13 bases between. The germline CDR1 and CDR2 sequences are PRHDT and FYEKMQ (reference sequence). Full variable domain (remainder filled in from reference TRBV13 and TRBJ1-6): AAGVIQSPRHLIKEKRETATLKCYPIPRHDTVYWYQQGPGQDPQFLISFYEKMQSDKGSIPDRFSAQQFSDYHSELNMSSLELGDSALYFCASSFGTSRNSPLHFGNGTRLTVT.

This clonotype was recorded at least ten times. The V call is TRBV7-2, the J call TRBJ1-1, with no clear D. Germline CDR1 reads SGHTA; CDR2 reads FQGNSA. There are 17 residues in the CDR3. The ends were cut back, 1 base at V and 5 bases at J, with 20 bases in the middle. The CDR3 coding sequence is TGTGCCAGCAGCTTAGGACTCTGGACCCTACCTGGGACTGAAGCTTTCTTT. This sequence encodes CASSLGLWTLPGTEAFF. Together with reference TRBV7-2 and TRBJ1-1, the CDR3 gives the full variable domain: GAGVSQSPSNKVTEKGKDVELRCDPISGHTALYWYRQSLGQGLEFLIYFQGNSAPDKSGLPSDRFSAERTGGSVSTLTIQRTQQEDSAVYLCASSLGLWTLPGTEAFFGQGTRLTVV.

This clonotype was seen a few times. The chain links TRBV6-2 or TRBV6-3 to TRBJ2-5; D might be TRBD2 (6 bases). The CDR3 has 15 residues. Per the germline V gene, CDR1 is MNHEY and CDR2 is SVGEGT. V was pared by 6 bases and J by 2 bases, with 16 bases between. CDR3 DNA: TGTGCCAGCAGAGAAGCCGGGGGAGTTCAAGAGACCCAGTACTTC. It codes for CASREAGGVQETQYF.

This chain links TRBV20-1 with TRBJ1-1; no reliable D call. Germline assignment: CDR1 DFQATT and CDR2 SNEGSKA (reference sequence). CDR3 length equals 13 residues. V lost 2 bases to trimming and J lost 0 bases, with 7 bases between them. In nucleotides, the CDR3 is TGCAGTGCTAGATGGACTGTGAACACTGAAGCTTTCTTT. This encodes CSARWTVNTEAFF.

In this sample, this clonotype turned up many times. The chain combines TRBV10-3 with TRBJ2-1, with D maybe TRBD2 (6 bases). This CDR3 is built from 12 residues. Germline values: CDR1 ENHRY, CDR2 SYGVKD. CDR3 in amino acids: CGTRGSYNEQFF. The DNA of the CDR3 is TGTGGGACCCGGGGGTCCTACAATGAGCAGTTCTTC.

This clonotype was picked up a small number of times. The chain combines TRBV4-3 with TRBJ2-6, with 7 bases fitting TRBD1. Trimming took 1 base from V and 0 from J; bases not matched to a gene: 3. Germline V gives CDR1 LGHNA, CDR2 YSLEER. The CDR3 spans 17 residues. CDR3 nucleotides: TGCGCCAGCAGCCAAGGGGACAGCAGCTCTGGGGCCAACGTCCTGACTTTC. Its translation is CASSQGDSSSGANVLTF.

The chain carries TRBV7-3 and TRBJ1-1; 10 nucleotides match TRBD1. The CDR3 loop spans 17 amino acids. With 4 bases clipped from V and 1 base from J, the junction kept 9 bases outside the gene matches. Germline V CDR1 and CDR2: SGHTA, FQGTGA. The CDR3 bases are TGTGCCAGCAGCTCCGAGACAGGGGGCTTTAAGAACACTGAAGCTTTCTTT. It is translated as CASSSETGGFKNTEAFF.

A few counts support this clonotype. The chain joins TRBV20-1 to TRBJ1-1; D remains unclear. Germline CDR1 is DFQATT and CDR2 is SNEGSKA (reference sequence). This CDR3 region has 15 residues. Trimming removed 5 bases at V and 7 bases at J, with 23 bases between. The CDR3 DNA is TGCAGTGCTCCGATCCGGCACACGTCACTCGTTGAAGCTTTCTTT. It codes for CSAPIRHTSLVEAFF.

Ten or more counts support this clonotype. The J gene is TRBJ1-1, the V gene TRBV7-3; D might be TRBD1 (6 bases). There are 13 residues in the CDR3. V gave up 5 bases and J gave up 1 base, with 8 bases separating them. Germline lookup yields CDR1 SGHTA and CDR2 FQGTGA. The CDR3 loop reads CASSPQGNTEAFF. The CDR3, as DNA: TGTGCCAGCAGCCCACAGGGGAACACTGAAGCTTTCTTT.

This clonotype was counted a few times. V and J are TRBV7-9 and TRBJ1-1; 8 bases are a match to TRBD1. The CDR3 extends over 18 amino acids. Germline CDR1 reads SEHNR; CDR2 reads FQNEAQ (reference sequence). Trimming at V came to 0 bases and at J to 2 bases, leaving 11 bases not matched to a gene. This CDR3 is CASSLAFSPDRENTEAFF. The CDR3 bases are TGTGCCAGCAGCTTAGCGTTCTCCCCGGACAGGGAAAACACTGAAGCTTTCTTT.

This clonotype was seen ten or more times. The chain is built from TRBV6-5 and TRBJ2-7; D unresolved. V dropped 0 bases and J dropped 2 bases, with 14 bases sitting between them. CDR1 MNHEY and CDR2 SVGAGI come from the germline V gene. The CDR3 runs 16 residues. The CDR3 region has the DNA TGTGCCAGCAGTTACTCGACGACGGCCCACGCCTACGAGCAGTACTTC. It translates to CASSYSTTAHAYEQYF.

The chain links TRBV7-6 to TRBJ2-7; D is unclear. Trimming took 3 bases from V and 3 from J, leaving 9 bases between them. Germline V lookup: CDR1 SGHVS, CDR2 FNYEAQ. This CDR3 contains 13 residues. The CDR3 protein is CASSFPPDYEQYF. The CDR3 DNA follows: TGTGCCAGCAGCTTTCCGCCAGACTACGAGCAGTACTTC.

This clonotype has at least ten counts. The chain joins TRBV7-2 to TRBJ2-1; no definite D call. V was cut by 6 bases and J by 9 bases, with 18 bases left in between. This CDR3 spans 14 amino acids. CDR1 and CDR2 from the germline V gene are SGHTA and FQGNSA. CDR3 in DNA: TGTGCCAGCAGACCACTGGGGTGGCGGCGTGAGCAGTTCTTC. It codes for CASRPLGWRREQFF.

This clonotype was seen many times. V gene TRBV10-3 combines with J gene TRBJ2-2; D is perhaps TRBD2 (5 bases). The V gene lost 8 bases and the J gene lost 3 bases, with 7 bases spanning the gap. This CDR3 is 12 amino acids long. Germline CDR1 is ENHRY and CDR2 is SYGVKD. In nucleotides, the CDR3 is TGTGCCATCTCCGGGGACACCGGGGAGCTGTTTTTT. Encoded protein: CAISGDTGELFF.

The V and J genes are TRBV7-8 and TRBJ1-5, with D possibly matching TRBD1 (6 bases). Trimming pared 4 bases from V and 0 bases from J, leaving 16 bases between. There are 17 residues in the CDR3. Germline-derived CDR1 and CDR2 are SGHVS and FQNEAQ. CDR3 region: CASSSLPGAYSNQPQHF. In DNA, the CDR3 is TGTGCCAGCAGCTCCCTACCGGGGGCGTATAGCAATCAGCCCCAGCATTTT.

This clonotype appeared a few times. The V and J genes are TRBV7-2 and TRBJ1-4, with TRBD1 as a possible D gene (5 bases). Trimming left V 0 bases short and J 5 bases short, with 13 bases between. The CDR3 spans 16 residues. CDR1 SGHTA and CDR2 FQGNSA come from the germline V gene. DNA of the CDR3: TGTGCCAGCAGCTTAGCTGCAGGGATTGGGAATGAAAAACTGTTTTTT. Translated: CASSLAAGIGNEKLFF.

This clonotype was observed many times. The chain is built from TRBV28 and TRBJ1-5, with TRBD1 matching over 7 bases. This CDR3 has 12 residues. The J segment lost 5 bases and the V segment lost 11 bases, leaving 6 bases of the junction unmatched. From germline, CDR1 is MDHEN and CDR2 SYDVKM. The CDR3 DNA reads as TGTGCCGGAAGGGACAGTGATCAGCCCCAGCATTTT. This codes for CAGRDSDQPQHF.

Only a few counts were recorded for this clonotype. The V and J genes are TRBV5-1 and TRBJ2-5, with D possibly being TRBD2 (7 bases). The germline CDR1 and CDR2 sequences are SGHRS and YFSETQ. V was cut by 4 bases and J by 1 base, with 11 bases left in between. There are 14 residues in the CDR3. CDR3 in DNA: TGCGCCAGCAGCCGCGGGGGCCCCCAAGAGACCCAGTACTTC. It is translated as CASSRGGPQETQYF.

This clonotype was picked up a small number of times. This sequence joins TRBV18 and TRBJ2-3, with D tentatively TRBD2 (6 bases). CDR3 size: 16 residues. Deletions cut 0 bases from V and 0 bases from J, with 10 bases between. Germline CDR1 KGHSH, CDR2 LQKENI. CDR3 nucleotide sequence: TGTGCCAGCTCACCACCACCGGGGACTAGCACAGATACGCAGTATTTT. Amino acids: CASSPPPGTSTDTQYF.

This chain joins TRBV5-1 and TRBJ1-3; 7 bases align to TRBD1. V was clipped by 4 bases and J by 4 bases; unmatched bases: 5. Germline CDR1 reads SGHRS; CDR2 reads YFSETQ. The CDR3 sequence is 14 residues long. The CDR3 sequence is CASSTGEPGNTIYF. The CDR3 DNA reads TGCGCCAGCAGCACAGGGGAACCCGGAAACACCATATATTTT.